This TCR beta chain was retrieved from a study of beta chain features in type 1 diabetes. Study-wide results and caveats: Patients with Type 1 diabetes showed moderately but significantly shorter TCRB CDR3s in all four CD4+ subsets. Patients' naive, central memory and Treg TCRB repertoires seemed closer to one another than those of healthy donors.

Trimming at V came to 3 bases and at J to 4 bases, leaving 4 bases not matched to a gene. The V gene's germline CDR1 is MDHEN and CDR2 SYDVKM. The CDR3 has 16 amino acids. The entirety of the isolated RNA underwent reverse transcription, so expressed TCRB transcripts were sequenced. The repertoire was sequenced with immunoSEQ multiplex PCR; TCRdb's copy has only in-frame clones and lacks some. The sample lists around 250,000 clones; roughly 30% were seen once. CD4+ naive, central memory, regulatory and stem cell-like memory subsets were isolated by sorting on CD45RO/CCR7/CD25/CD127/CD95/CD27. About this clone: The antigen remains unidentified.

The clonotype was recovered from a man aged 25 to 45 in good health. The chain recombines TRBV28 with TRBJ2-1; 12 bases agree with TRBD2. Sequencing was done on a sample of central memory CD4+ T cells from blood. CDR3 coding DNA: TGTGCCAGCAGTTTGCCCGGACTAGCGGGATACAATGAGCAGTTCTTC. Encoded protein: CASSLPGLAGYNEQFF.